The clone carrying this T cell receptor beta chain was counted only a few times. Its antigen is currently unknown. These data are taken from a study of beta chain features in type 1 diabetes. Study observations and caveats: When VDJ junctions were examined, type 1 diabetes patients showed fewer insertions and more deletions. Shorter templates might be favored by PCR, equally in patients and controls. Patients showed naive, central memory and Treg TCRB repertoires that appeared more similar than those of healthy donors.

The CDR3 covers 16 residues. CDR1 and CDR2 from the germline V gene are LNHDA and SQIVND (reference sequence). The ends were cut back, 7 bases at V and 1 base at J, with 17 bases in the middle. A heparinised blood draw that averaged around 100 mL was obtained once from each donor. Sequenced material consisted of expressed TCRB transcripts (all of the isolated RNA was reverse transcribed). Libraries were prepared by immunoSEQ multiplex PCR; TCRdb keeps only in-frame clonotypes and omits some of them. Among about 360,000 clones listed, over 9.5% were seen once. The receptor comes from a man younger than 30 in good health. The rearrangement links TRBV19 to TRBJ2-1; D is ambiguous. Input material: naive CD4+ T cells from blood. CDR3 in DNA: TGTGCCAGTATCCGAACCGGGTCCGGATCCTACAATGAGCAGTTCTTC. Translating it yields CASIRTGSGSYNEQFF.